The 8 T cell receptor beta chains given below trace back to one sample, sequenced in a study of OX40 agonist ivuxolimab in advanced cancers. Assay used: immunoSEQ multiplex PCR; TCRdb lists only in-frame clones, some missing. The data hold under 25,000 clones, with about 70% observed a single time. The specimen was CD4+ or CD8+ T cells sorted from blood, collected in a trial of the OX40 agonist ivuxolimab. The receptors were sampled from an adult with an advanced solid tumor such as melanoma, head and neck, liver or kidney cancer.

Turning to this clone: Additional DNA sequences in this sample encode the identical CDR3. The chain joins TRBV6-5 to TRBJ2-2; no clear D. The CDR3 is 12 residues long. Germline CDR1 MNHEY, CDR2 SVGAGI. V lost 6 bases, J lost 5 bases, and 7 bases lay in between. The CDR3 coding sequence is TGTGCCAGCAGCCCCTCAACCGGGGAGCTGTTTTTT. It yields the protein CASSPSTGELFF.

This clone has a handful of counts. The rearrangement links TRBV2 to TRBJ1-2; maybe TRBD1 (5 bases). Trimming took 0 bases from V and 2 from J, leaving 10 bases between them. This CDR3 contains 15 residues. CDR1 and CDR2 from the germline V gene are SNHLY and FYNNEI. CDR3 in DNA: TGTGCCAGCAGTGAAGCGAAGGGACCGAACTATGGCTACACCTTC. It yields the protein CASSEAKGPNYGYTF.

The V call is TRBV28, the J call TRBJ2-1; D is unclear. From germline, CDR1 is MDHEN and CDR2 SYDVKM. The CDR3 is made up of 12 amino acids. V shed 6 bases and J shed 4 bases, with 7 bases lying between them. The CDR3 here is CASRGLYNEQFF. CDR3 nucleotide sequence: TGTGCCAGCAGGGGCCTGTACAATGAGCAGTTCTTC.

This clone has just a few counts. The rearrangement uses TRBV19 and TRBJ2-1, with 10 bases identical to TRBD2. With V trimmed by 4 bases and J by 4 bases, 4 bases remained unmatched. The CDR3 is 15 residues long. Germline assignment: CDR1 LNHDA and CDR2 SQIVND (reference sequence). CDR3 nucleotide sequence: TGTGCCAGTAGTAAAGGACTAGCGGCGTACAATGAGCAGTTCTTC. Translation gives CASSKGLAAYNEQFF.

The V call is TRBV19, the J call TRBJ2-7; D is possibly TRBD2 (5 bases). CDR3 length: 16 amino acids. The V and J ends lost 5 bases and 0 bases respectively, with 17 bases between them. Germline CDR1 reads LNHDA; CDR2 reads SQIVND (reference sequence). The CDR3 DNA reads as TGTGCCAGTAGTTGGGGATCTAGGAGCGGCTCCTACGAGCAGTACTTC. This codes for CASSWGSRSGSYEQYF.

This chain joins TRBV2 and TRBJ1-1, with no clear D. Germline V CDR1 and CDR2: SNHLY, FYNNEI. CDR3 length: 14 amino acids. Trimming cost V 4 bases and J 2 bases, with 11 bases left between them. CDR3 protein: CASSGFGLNTEAFF. The CDR3 DNA is TGTGCCAGCAGTGGATTTGGGCTCAACACTGAAGCTTTCTTT.

The chain couples TRBV27 to TRBJ2-3; tentatively, D is TRBD2 (6 bases). The CDR3 totals 18 residues. V was pared by 3 bases and J by 2 bases, with 21 bases between. Germline V lookup: CDR1 MNHEY, CDR2 SMNVEV (reference sequence). CDR3: CASSFGGIGTLDTDTQYF. CDR3 coding DNA: TGTGCCAGCAGTTTTGGGGGGATTGGGACGCTAGACACAGATACGCAGTATTTT.

This rearrangement joins TRBV7-3 to TRBJ2-1, with D perhaps TRBD2 (5 bases). This CDR3 has 15 amino acids. Trimming shortened V by 1 base and J by 5 bases, and 12 bases separated the two germline ends. The germline CDR1 and CDR2 sequences are SGHTA and FQGTGA. CDR3 bases: TGTGCCAGCAGCTTAATCGGGGAGACTAACAATGAGCAGTTCTTC. It translates to CASSLIGETNNEQFF.